The T cell receptor (beta chain) described here comes from a study of blood T cells in healthy people across ages (dated by TCRdb to about 2015). For context, the study as a whole: Template switching captured roughly one uniquely barcoded TCR beta cDNA molecule per two T cells in model experiments. Age-related changes in TCR beta repertoire diversity were measured in the study by deep sequencing normalized with unique cDNA molecular identifiers. Four age groups were formed from the donors: young (average approximately 15 years), middle-aged (approximately 39), aged (about 62) and long-lived (about 75). To avoid experimental bias, donors of different ages were spread randomly across the sequencing lanes. For two donors (one aged 18 to 30 and one aged 80 or older), the study analyzed two additional independent replicas of 1 million unique cDNA reads from the same blood draw.

The CDR3 goes from the cysteine to the phenylalanine over 14 residues. Of the read, only the CDR3 DNA is kept; its 42 bases are in frame from base 1. According to the germline V gene, CDR1 reads SGHRS and CDR2 reads YFSETQ. The germline V and J ends show losses of 7 bases and 5 bases respectively, and no gene match explains 7 bases of the junction. Library preparation employed 5' RACE. TCRdb records Illumina HiSeq 2500 as the sequencer. A second PCR of about 6 to 11 cycles was performed with a sample-barcoded 5' primer and a J-beta primer mix. A template-switch 5' adaptor carrying 12 random nucleotides introduced a unique molecular identifier onto each TCR beta cDNA molecule. At least 3 million CDR3-containing paired-end reads were obtained from each sample. First-strand cDNA was synthesized from all RNA with the Mint cDNA synthesis kit, primed by a TRBC-specific oligonucleotide. Following uracil-DNA glycosylase treatment, a first 18-cycle PCR with universal primers M1SS and BC2_uni_R was performed on all cDNA. The original methods were these. Normalization of each sample was performed by random selection of 1 million high-quality reads, each carrying a distinct molecular identifier. Instead of being binned into consensus sequences, reads that shared molecular identifiers were thrown out. MiTCR, with a Q25 quality threshold and the strictest error-elimination algorithm, was used for CDR3 identification, clonotype clustering and error correction. A nonparametric unseen species model with Euler transformation was used to estimate a lower bound on total TCR beta diversity. The raw public data were reprocessed by TCRdb itself: fastp quality trimming at Q25, MiXCR clonotype calling, in-frame beta chains only. Duplicate CDR3 protein sequences are folded into a single record with the most common DNA and genes. TCRdb, not the authors, supplied the V and J calls. The sample has 1.5 million to 2 million distinct CDR3 sequences on record, under 30% of them singletons. 6.5% to 8.5% of the sample is held by the ten biggest clonotypes.

Donors were about 36 systemically healthy Caucasian individuals from Russia aged 6 to 90 years. Ten milliliters of peripheral blood were drawn from each donor into EDTA-treated Vacutainer tubes. Ficoll-Paque density-gradient centrifugation was used to isolate PBMCs, with at least 6.5 million per sample. Trizol reagent was used to extract total RNA from PBMCs, with at least 6 micrograms per sample. The percentages of naive CD45RAhigh/CD27high T cells were determined by flow cytometry on a PBMC aliquot from every donor. The full study reports these points: Observed TCR beta diversity per million T cells fell roughly linearly with age, and a significant reduction was already apparent by age approximately 40. Observed TCR beta diversity correlated strongly with the percentage of naive T cells measured by flow cytometry. Estimates of total diversity based on one million sequenced T cells were considered lower bounds and underestimates. Donor CMV infection status was unknown, potentially confounding age-related changes in expanded clonotypes. Conclusive comparison of naive and antigen-experienced compartments was prevented by the profiling of bulk unsorted PBMCs. Compared with the aged group, the long-lived group had more naive CD4+ T cells, fewer expanded clones and increased TCR diversity, suggesting age selection.

A few counts support this clonotype. It lacks a known antigen. No much larger clone exists at a distance of one base, and base qualities are not known. The sample comprised blood. This TCR came from a woman aged 25 to 39 in good health. The sequence is built from TRBV5-1 and TRBJ2-1, and TRBD1 aligns with 9 junction nucleotides. The DNA is as follows: TGCGCCAGCGGCCGGGACAGGGTCAACAATGAGCAGTTCTTC. It specifies CASGRDRVNNEQFF.